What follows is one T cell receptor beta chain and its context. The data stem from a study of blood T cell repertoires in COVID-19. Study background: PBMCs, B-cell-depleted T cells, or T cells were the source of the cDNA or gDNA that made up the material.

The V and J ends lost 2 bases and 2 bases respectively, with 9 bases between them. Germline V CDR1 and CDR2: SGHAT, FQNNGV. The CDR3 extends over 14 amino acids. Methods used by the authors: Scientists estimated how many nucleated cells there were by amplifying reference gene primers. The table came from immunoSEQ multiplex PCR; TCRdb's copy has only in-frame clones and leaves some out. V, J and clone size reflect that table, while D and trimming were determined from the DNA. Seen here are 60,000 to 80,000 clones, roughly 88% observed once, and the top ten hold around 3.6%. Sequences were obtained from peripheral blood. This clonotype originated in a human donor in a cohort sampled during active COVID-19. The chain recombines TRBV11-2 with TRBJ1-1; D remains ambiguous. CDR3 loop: CASSLSQANTEAFF. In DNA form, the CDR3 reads TGTGCCAGCAGCTTAAGCCAGGCCAACACTGAAGCTTTCTTT. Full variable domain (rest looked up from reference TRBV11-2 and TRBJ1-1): EAGVAQSPRYKIIEKRQSVAFWCNPISGHATLYWYQQILGQGPKLLIQFQNNGVVDDSQLPKDRFSAERLKGVDSTLKIQPAKLEDSAVYLCASSLSQANTEAFFGQGTRLTVV.